The 32 T cell receptor beta chains in this list originate from one sample, sequenced in a study of long-term antiretroviral therapy in people with HIV. The immunoSEQ assay was v3.0, run at survey level. Data came from immunoSEQ multiplex PCR; TCRdb stores just in-frame clones and leaves some out. The sample shows tens of thousands of clones, about 89% of them seen only once. This sample comprised unsorted PBMCs, obtained 0.1 years before starting antiretroviral therapy. These receptors all come from a woman aged 50 to 60 with HIV.

The genes are TRBV27 and TRBJ2-7, with 10 bases identical to TRBD1. The CDR3 contains 23 residues. CDR1 MNHEY and CDR2 SMNVEV come from the germline V gene (reference sequence). J lost 1 base, V lost 6 bases, and 30 bases had no gene match. CDR3 region: CASSPRVWSPGQGTAEPSYEQYF. CDR3 bases: TGTGCCAGCAGCCCACGAGTTTGGAGTCCGGGACAGGGGACAGCCGAACCGTCCTACGAGCAGTACTTC.

This clone was picked up one time. This chain uses TRBV19 with TRBJ2-1; 8 positions match TRBD1. V lost 4 bases to trimming and J lost 6 bases; unmatched junction nucleotides: 5. Germline CDR1 reads LNHDA; CDR2 reads SQIVND (reference sequence). The CDR3 loop spans 14 amino acids. The DNA of the CDR3 is TGTGCCAGTAGTACGACAGGGGCAAGCAATGAGCAGTTCTTC. Translating it yields CASSTTGASNEQFF.

This chain joins TRBV2 and TRBJ2-7; 8 bases match TRBD2. The V segment lost 7 bases and the J segment 0 bases; nucleotides outside the gene matches: 5. Germline V gives CDR1 SNHLY, CDR2 FYNNEI. This CDR3 is 14 amino acids long. The CDR3 bases are TGTGCCAGCAATCAGCGGGGGACCTCCTACGAGCAGTACTTC. Translation: CASNQRGTSYEQYF.

This sequence joins TRBV6-4 and TRBJ1-5, with D uncertain. V dropped 3 bases and J dropped 0 bases, with 6 bases sitting between them. In germline, CDR1 is MRHNA, CDR2 SNTAGT. There are 14 residues in the CDR3. Here the CDR3 reads CASSEQPSNQPQHF. The CDR3 DNA sequence: TGTGCCAGCAGTGAACAACCTAGCAATCAGCCCCAGCATTTT.

V and J are TRBV29-1 and TRBJ1-1, with 8 bases matching TRBD1. The CDR3 consists of 14 residues. The junction had 3 bases not matched to a gene; V was cut back by 2 bases and J by 1 base. Per the germline V gene, CDR1 is SQVTM and CDR2 is ANQGSEA. CDR3 nucleotides: TGCAGCGTTGAACGCACAGGGGGGAACACTGAAGCTTTCTTT. The encoded protein is CSVERTGGNTEAFF.

As DNA, the CDR3 is TGTGCCAGCAGCTTCACAGGGTTGGACGAGCAGTACTTC. Translated, it gives CASSFTGLDEQYF. The J gene is TRBJ2-7, the V gene TRBV9; a possible D gene is TRBD1 (6 bases). V lost 4 bases and J lost 5, with 13 bases in between. Germline V CDR1 and CDR2: SGDLS, YYNGEE. This CDR3 is 13 amino acids long.

The rearrangement uses TRBV7-3 and TRBJ2-3, with D perhaps matching TRBD2 (6 bases). Per germline, CDR1 SGHTA and CDR2 FQGTGA. The CDR3 is 15 residues long. V gave up 5 bases and J gave up 3 bases, with 15 bases separating them. CDR3 nucleotide sequence: TGTGCCAGCAGCACCTTGGGCGGGGTGACAGATACGCAGTATTTT. Amino acid sequence: CASSTLGGVTDTQYF. Full variable domain (remainder filled in from reference TRBV7-3 and TRBJ2-3): GAGVSQTPSNKVTEKGKYVELRCDPISGHTALYWYRQSLGQGPEFLIYFQGTGAADDSGLPNDRFFAVRPEGSVSTLKIQRTERGDSAVYLCASSTLGGVTDTQYFGPGTRLTVL.

J is TRBJ1-5 and V is TRBV2; D might be TRBD1 (6 bases). Trimming took off 4 bases at V and 7 bases at J, with 8 bases between the two ends. The germline CDR1 and CDR2 sequences are SNHLY and FYNNEI. This CDR3 has 12 residues. In nucleotides, the CDR3 is TGTGCCAGCAGTGCGGGGGCACAGCCCCAGCATTTT. It specifies CASSAGAQPQHF.

This clone was observed a single time. The V gene is TRBV9, the J gene TRBJ2-7; D gene ambiguous. This CDR3 region has 15 residues. V gave up 0 bases and J gave up 0 bases, with 10 bases separating them. Germline V gives CDR1 SGDLS, CDR2 YYNGEE. The CDR3 sequence is CASSVDGKGSYEQYF. As DNA, the CDR3 is TGTGCCAGCAGCGTAGACGGAAAGGGCTCCTACGAGCAGTACTTC.

This chain uses TRBV7-9 with TRBJ2-5; D possibly uses TRBD1 or TRBD2 (6 bases each). Germline CDR1 is SEHNR and CDR2 is FQNEAQ (reference sequence). V dropped 4 bases and J dropped 4 bases, with 13 bases sitting between them. The CDR3 contains 14 residues. The CDR3 bases are TGTGCCAGCAGCTCCTCTGAGGGGGGAGAGACCCAGTACTTC. This translates into CASSSSEGGETQYF.

J is TRBJ2-1 and V is TRBV6-1; 7 nucleotides match TRBD1. The germline V gene encodes CDR1 MNHNS and CDR2 SASEGT. J gave up 4 bases and V 5 bases, and 8 bases lay outside the gene matches. The length of the CDR3 is 15 residues. The CDR3 sequence: CASSSRQGRYNEQFF. DNA of the CDR3: TGTGCCAGCAGTTCCCGACAGGGAAGGTACAATGAGCAGTTCTTC.

The chain uses TRBV6-5 and TRBJ2-7, with TRBD2 identical over 7 bases. Germline V lookup: CDR1 MNHEY, CDR2 SVGAGI. The V gene end was trimmed by 5 bases and the J gene end by 3 bases; junction bases not matched to a gene: 4. This CDR3 is built from 13 residues. This CDR3 is CASSLRDYYEQYF. The CDR3 bases are TGTGCCAGCAGTCTCAGGGACTACTACGAGCAGTACTTC.

This chain uses TRBV6-6 with TRBJ1-4, with D hard to call. Per the germline V gene, CDR1 is MNHNY and CDR2 is SVGAGI (reference sequence). The CDR3 sequence is 13 residues long. Trimming shortened V by 5 bases and J by 6 bases, and 10 bases separated the two germline ends. This chain's CDR3 is CASSDLMDEKLFF. The CDR3 coding sequence is TGTGCCAGCAGTGACTTGATGGATGAAAAACTGTTTTTT.

The gene calls are TRBV10-1 and TRBJ1-1; D is uncertain. The germline V gene has CDR1 WNHNN and CDR2 SYGVQD (reference sequence). The CDR3 is 13 amino acids. V lost 4 bases to trimming and J lost 5 bases, with 11 bases between them. CDR3 DNA: TGCGCCAGCAGTGGTATTCAGGATACTGAAGCTTTCTTT. Translating gives CASSGIQDTEAFF.

V and J are TRBV29-1 and TRBJ1-1; D not resolved. The CDR3 consists of 11 residues. The germline V gene encodes CDR1 SQVTM and CDR2 ANQGSEA. The V end lost 3 bases, the J end lost 2 bases, and 4 bases lay between the germline ends. In nucleotides, the CDR3 is TGCAGCGTTGAGGGTAACACTGAAGCTTTCTTT. Amino acids: CSVEGNTEAFF.

The V and J genes are TRBV6-1 and TRBJ2-3; D is undetermined. CDR1 MNHNS and CDR2 SASEGT come from the germline V gene. V was cut by 11 bases and J by 3 bases, with 15 bases left in between. The CDR3 consists of 13 residues. The CDR3 bases are TGTGCCTCCAAAGGGCTGGGTACAGATACGCAGTATTTT. Translating it yields CASKGLGTDTQYF.

In its sample, this clone was seen a few times. This chain uses TRBV19 with TRBJ1-5; possible D gene TRBD1, 5 bases. V was trimmed by 10 bases and J by 9 bases, leaving 19 bases between them. Germline-derived CDR1 and CDR2 are LNHDA and SQIVND (reference sequence). The CDR3 length is 13 residues. This chain's CDR3 is CATGTLRLGPQHF. The CDR3 DNA reads as TGTGCCACCGGGACGCTACGCCTAGGGCCCCAGCATTTT.

The chain links TRBV19 to TRBJ2-1; 12 nucleotides agree with TRBD2. The CDR3 loop spans 15 amino acids. In germline, CDR1 is LNHDA, CDR2 SQIVND (reference sequence). V gave up 7 bases and J gave up 4 bases; unmatched junction bases: 5. CDR3 amino acids: CASTLGLAGYNEQFF. DNA for the CDR3: TGTGCCAGTACCCTAGGACTAGCGGGGTACAATGAGCAGTTCTTC.

This chain uses TRBV5-1 with TRBJ2-2, with D perhaps matching TRBD2 (6 bases). Germline V gene data show CDR1 as SGHRS and CDR2 as YFSETQ. The CDR3 has 17 residues. V shed 0 bases and J shed 0 bases, with 12 bases lying between them. In DNA, the CDR3 is TGCGCCAGCAGCTTGGGCCCCCCTAGCGCGAACACCGGGGAGCTGTTTTTT. It yields the protein CASSLGPPSANTGELFF.

The genes are TRBV5-1 and TRBJ2-7, with 9 bases aligning to TRBD1. This CDR3 has 14 amino acids. Germline V lookup: CDR1 SGHRS, CDR2 YFSETQ. With 0 bases clipped from V and 2 bases from J, the junction kept 0 bases outside the gene matches. Here the CDR3 reads CASSLGQGAYEQYF. The CDR3 nucleotides read TGCGCCAGCAGCTTGGGACAGGGGGCCTACGAGCAGTACTTC.

V is TRBV7-2 and J is TRBJ2-7; TRBD1 matches at 11 bases. V lost 4 bases and J lost 8; bases outside the gene matches: 7. There are 14 residues in the CDR3. Germline CDR1 reads SGHTA; CDR2 reads FQGNSA. CDR3 in amino acids: CASSSPGTGGKQYF. The CDR3, as DNA: TGTGCCAGCAGCTCACCCGGGACAGGGGGGAAGCAGTACTTC.

The chain is built from TRBV7-6 and TRBJ1-2; the match to TRBD1 covers 7 bases. Trimming removed 4 bases from V and 6 bases from J; junction bases left unmatched: 5. Germline V gives CDR1 SGHVS, CDR2 FNYEAQ. This CDR3 contains 13 residues. The chain's CDR3 is CASSSGTADGYTF. The DNA for the CDR3 is TGTGCCAGCAGCTCCGGGACAGCGGATGGCTACACCTTC.

This clone was picked up a small number of times. The chain employs TRBV13 and TRBJ1-2; 9 bases fit TRBD1. Unmatched junction bases numbered 2, after V lost 4 bases and J lost 2 bases. This CDR3 has 14 amino acids. The germline V gene has CDR1 PRHDT and CDR2 FYEKMQ (reference sequence). CDR3 sequence: CASSSGTGNYGYTF. The CDR3 DNA reads TGTGCCAGCAGCTCGGGGACAGGGAACTATGGCTACACCTTC.

The chain links TRBV5-1 to TRBJ2-6; D may be TRBD1 (5 bases). Germline V CDR1 and CDR2: SGHRS, YFSETQ. V gave up 1 base and J gave up 5 bases, with 7 bases separating them. The CDR3 length is 14 residues. The DNA of the CDR3 is TGCGCCAGCAGCTTGCAGGGCCGGGCCAACGTCCTGACTTTC. This sequence encodes CASSLQGRANVLTF.

This clone was observed a few times. This rearrangement joins TRBV15 to TRBJ2-1, with a weak D call TRBD1 (7 bases). This CDR3 is built from 16 residues. The germline CDR1 and CDR2 sequences are LNHNV and YYDKDF (reference sequence). The V end lost 1 base, the J end lost 5 bases, and 15 bases lay between the germline ends. The CDR3 DNA reads as TGTGCCACCAGCAGAGGGACTTCAGGGGGGCACAATGAGCAGTTCTTC. As protein: CATSRGTSGGHNEQFF.

Of note for this clone: The junction departs from the called germline gene at one end, perhaps through a read error. The chain joins TRBV11-1 to TRBJ1-2; D remains ambiguous. CDR3 size: 11 residues. Germline loops: CDR1 SGHAT, CDR2 FQDESV (reference sequence). The CDR3 DNA is TGTGCCAGCATGGGGAACTCTGGCTACACCTTC. Protein sequence: CASMGNSGYTF.

The chain joins TRBV15 to TRBJ2-1; 10 nucleotides line up with TRBD1. Germline V CDR1 and CDR2: LNHNV, YYDKDF (reference sequence). The CDR3 length is 14 residues. The junction had 6 bases not matched to a gene; V was cut back by 6 bases and J by 7 bases. The CDR3 protein is CATRDRGFGNEQFF. For the CDR3, the DNA is TGTGCCACCAGGGACAGGGGGTTTGGGAATGAGCAGTTCTTC.

This clone has more than one count but fewer than ten. V usage is TRBV5-6 and J usage is TRBJ1-5, with D hard to call. This CDR3 comprises 17 residues. In germline, CDR1 is SGHDT, CDR2 YYEEEE. Trimming pared 1 base from V and 0 bases from J, leaving 14 bases between. The CDR3 loop is CASSLYWQSDSNQPQHF. In DNA, the CDR3 is TGTGCCAGCAGCTTGTATTGGCAGTCTGATAGCAATCAGCCCCAGCATTTT.

J is TRBJ1-1 and V is TRBV7-3; the D gene is possibly TRBD1 (6 bases). The germline V gene encodes CDR1 SGHTA and CDR2 FQGTGA. This CDR3 has 13 amino acids. The germline V and J ends were trimmed by 5 bases and 7 bases, with 14 bases remaining between them. CDR3 sequence: CASSPGRGLEAFF. The CDR3, as DNA: TGTGCCAGCAGCCCCGGCAGGGGACTTGAAGCTTTCTTT.

This clone was recorded a few times. The chain joins TRBV5-4 to TRBJ2-7; the D gene is possibly TRBD1 (6 bases). Germline values: CDR1 SGHNT, CDR2 YYREEE (reference sequence). The CDR3 totals 16 residues. Trimming removed 0 bases from V and 3 bases from J, with 16 bases in between. The CDR3 sequence is CASSLAGQGNSYEQYF. The CDR3 DNA sequence: TGTGCCAGCAGCTTGGCCGGGCAGGGGAACAGCTACGAGCAGTACTTC. The full variable domain, in which reference TRBV5-4 and TRBJ2-7 provide the parts outside the CDR3, is ETGVTQSPTHLIKTRGQQVTLRCSSQSGHNTVSWYQQALGQGPQFIFQYYREEENGRGNFPPRFSGLQFPNYSSELNVNALELDDSALYLCASSLAGQGNSYEQYFGPGTRLTVT.

The rearrangement uses TRBV5-4 and TRBJ2-3, with D maybe TRBD2 (5 bases). V was trimmed by 0 bases and J by 0 bases, leaving 11 bases between them. This CDR3 comprises 16 residues. CDR1 and CDR2 (germline): SGHNT, YYREEE (reference sequence). The CDR3 is CASSLVSRASTDTQYF. CDR3 nucleotides: TGTGCCAGCAGCTTGGTCTCGCGGGCCAGCACAGATACGCAGTATTTT.

The chain uses TRBV6-5 and TRBJ2-7, with no clear D. Trimming took off 2 bases at V and 6 bases at J, with 14 bases between the two ends. The CDR3 is made up of 14 amino acids. CDR1 is MNHEY, CDR2 SVGAGI, per germline. The CDR3 bases are TGTGCCAGCAGTTACCCGGGCACTACCGCCGAGCAGTACTTC. The encoded protein is CASSYPGTTAEQYF.